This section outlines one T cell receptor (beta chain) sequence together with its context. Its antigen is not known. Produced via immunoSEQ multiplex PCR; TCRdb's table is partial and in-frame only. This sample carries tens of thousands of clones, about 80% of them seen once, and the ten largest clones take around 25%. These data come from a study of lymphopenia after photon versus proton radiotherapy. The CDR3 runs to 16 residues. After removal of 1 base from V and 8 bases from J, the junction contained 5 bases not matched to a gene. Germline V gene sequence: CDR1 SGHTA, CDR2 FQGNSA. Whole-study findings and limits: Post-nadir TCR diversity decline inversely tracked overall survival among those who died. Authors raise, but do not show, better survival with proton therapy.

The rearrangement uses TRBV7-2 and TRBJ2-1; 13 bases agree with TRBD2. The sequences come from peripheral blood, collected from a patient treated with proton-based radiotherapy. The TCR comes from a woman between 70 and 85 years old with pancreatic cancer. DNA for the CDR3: TGTGCCAGCAGCTTAGGGGGACTAGCGGGAATAGATGAGCAGTTCTTC. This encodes CASSLGGLAGIDEQFF.